A selection of T cell receptor beta chains follows, all from one sample in a study of response to subunit inactivated influenza vaccine. Each CDR3 protein is one row after TCRdb ran MiXCR on the RT-PCR reads. The sample has more than 600,000 distinct CDR3 sequences; around 18% are singletons. Sequenced here: PBMCs from blood, sampled roughly 5 days after vaccination. These TCRs come from a man aged 50 to 59 who received an inactivated influenza vaccine. Both conserved end residues are part of each CDR3. A D gene is named only where the DNA matches it firmly. The listing skips clone size in some rows; elsewhere it reads once, few, many or a size class.

j_gene: TRBJ2-3; v_gene: TRBV7-8; d_gene: .; abundance: .; CDR3nt: TGTGCCAGCAGCTCCCAGAGACTAGGGGTCGGCACAGATACGCAGTATTTT; CDR3aa: CASSSQRLGVGTDTQYF
j_gene: TRBJ2-5; v_gene: TRBV5-6; d_gene: .; abundance: few; CDR3nt: TGTGCCAGCAGCTATGTTCGCCGGGCGAAAGAGACCCAGTACTTC; CDR3aa: CASSYVRRAKETQYF
j_gene: TRBJ2-1; v_gene: TRBV29-1; d_gene: .; abundance: few; CDR3nt: TGCAGCGGAGTACGCTACAATGAGCAGTTCTTC; CDR3aa: CSGVRYNEQFF
j_gene: TRBJ2-3; v_gene: TRBV7-9; d_gene: .; abundance: .; CDR3nt: TGTGCCAGCAGCGTCCTTACTGGGGCCCCTAGCACAGATACGCAGTATTTT; CDR3aa: CASSVLTGAPSTDTQYF
j_gene: TRBJ2-7; v_gene: TRBV20-1; d_gene: .; abundance: few; CDR3nt: TGCAGTGCTAGAGATCCCCAGGGTCGGCTCTACGAGCAGTACTTC; CDR3aa: CSARDPQGRLYEQYF
j_gene: TRBJ2-1; v_gene: TRBV7-9; d_gene: .; abundance: few; CDR3nt: TGTGCCAGCAGCTTTGGGGTTAACAATGAGCAGTTCTTC; CDR3aa: CASSFGVNNEQFF
j_gene: TRBJ2-2; v_gene: TRBV5-1; d_gene: TRBD2; abundance: many; CDR3nt: TGCGCCAGCAGCACACTAACTAGCGGCACCGGGGAGCTGTTTTTT; CDR3aa: CASSTLTSGTGELFF
j_gene: TRBJ2-3; v_gene: TRBV20-1; d_gene: .; abundance: few; CDR3nt: TGCAGTGCTAGAGATGGACGACAAATCACAGATACGCAGTATTTT; CDR3aa: CSARDGRQITDTQYF
j_gene: TRBJ2-7; v_gene: TRBV7-2; d_gene: .; abundance: .; CDR3nt: TGTGCCAGCAGCTTGGGAATTTACTACGAGCAGTACTTC; CDR3aa: CASSLGIYYEQYF
j_gene: TRBJ2-5; v_gene: TRBV12-3/TRBV12-4; d_gene: TRBD1; abundance: .; CDR3nt: TGTGCCAGCAGTACCTCGGGACAGGGGGCGTTCAACCAGTACTTC; CDR3aa: CASSTSGQGAFNQYF
j_gene: TRBJ2-4; v_gene: TRBV5-1; d_gene: .; abundance: few; CDR3nt: TGCGCCAGCAGCTTGGCATCCGGTAACAAAAACATTCAGTACTTC; CDR3aa: CASSLASGNKNIQYF
j_gene: TRBJ2-7; v_gene: TRBV12-3/TRBV12-4; d_gene: TRBD2; abundance: few; CDR3nt: TGTGCCAGCAGTTTCGTCCTAGCGGGGTACCCCACCTACGAGCAGTACTTC; CDR3aa: CASSFVLAGYPTYEQYF
j_gene: TRBJ2-7; v_gene: TRBV29-1; d_gene: TRBD1; abundance: many; CDR3nt: TGCAGCGGCCGGACCGGGACAGGCCTCTCCTACGAGCAGTACTTC; CDR3aa: CSGRTGTGLSYEQYF
j_gene: TRBJ1-4; v_gene: TRBV6-5; d_gene: .; abundance: .; CDR3nt: TGTGCCAGCAGTTACCAATTCGGGCAGGGTCACGAAAAACTGTTTTTT; CDR3aa: CASSYQFGQGHEKLFF
j_gene: TRBJ2-1; v_gene: TRBV4-2; d_gene: TRBD2; abundance: .; CDR3nt: TGTGCCAGCAGCCAGAATGGACTAGCGGTCTACAATGAGCAGTTCTTC; CDR3aa: CASSQNGLAVYNEQFF
j_gene: TRBJ2-7; v_gene: TRBV25-1; d_gene: .; abundance: few; CDR3nt: TGTGCCAGCAGTCCTCCGATAGATTACGAGCAGTACTTC; CDR3aa: CASSPPIDYEQYF
j_gene: TRBJ2-3; v_gene: TRBV7-9; d_gene: .; abundance: few; CDR3nt: TGTGCCAGCAGCTTAGTGGGGGCATTGGCAGATACGCAGTATTTT; CDR3aa: CASSLVGALADTQYF
j_gene: TRBJ2-3; v_gene: TRBV25-1; d_gene: .; abundance: .; CDR3nt: TGTGCCAGCAGTGAGCCGGGTGGAGGTACGCAGTATTTT; CDR3aa: CASSEPGGGTQYF
j_gene: TRBJ2-6; v_gene: TRBV7-9; d_gene: .; abundance: .; CDR3nt: TGTGCCAGCAGCTTAGGGTCCAGGGCAAGGGGGGCCAACGTCCTGACTTTC; CDR3aa: CASSLGSRARGANVLTF
j_gene: TRBJ2-3; v_gene: TRBV4-3; d_gene: TRBD2; abundance: once; CDR3nt: TGCGCCAGCAGCCAAGCATCAGCGGGGGGGGTGACAGATACGCAGTATTTT; CDR3aa: CASSQASAGGVTDTQYF
j_gene: TRBJ1-1; v_gene: TRBV7-9; d_gene: .; abundance: many; CDR3nt: TGTGCCAGCAGCACCGGACAGAACACTGAAGCTTTCTTT; CDR3aa: CASSTGQNTEAFF
j_gene: TRBJ1-2; v_gene: TRBV12-3/TRBV12-4; d_gene: .; abundance: .; CDR3nt: TGTGCCAGCAGTTTAGGGACTCGCGTAGGGGGCTACACCTTC; CDR3aa: CASSLGTRVGGYTF
j_gene: TRBJ2-5; v_gene: TRBV18; d_gene: TRBD2; abundance: few; CDR3nt: TGTGCCAGCTCAGCCACTAGCGGCCCTCGACAAGAGACCCAGTACTTC; CDR3aa: CASSATSGPRQETQYF
j_gene: TRBJ2-2; v_gene: TRBV4-3; d_gene: .; abundance: .; CDR3nt: TGCGCCAGCAGCCGAGTCCCCGGGGAGCTGTTTTTT; CDR3aa: CASSRVPGELFF